These 24 T cell receptor beta chains were all obtained from the same sample, sequenced in a study of T cell repertoires in cytomegalovirus infection. TCRdb re-derived calls from the reads in MiXCR, one entry per CDR3 protein. The sample gives just under 550,000 distinct CDR3 sequences, roughly 29% of which show up once; over 10% is in the top ten. The sequenced material came from PBMCs. The receptors were sampled from a human donor in good health (CMV status not recorded). Some clones in this sample may be carry-over from other donors' samples.

Written as DNA, the CDR3 is TGTGCCAGCAGTGAAATGGGGGAGCAGTTCTTC. Protein: CASSEMGEQFF. The chain has TRBV6-1 and TRBJ2-1; D remains ambiguous. Germline lookup yields CDR1 MNHNS and CDR2 SASEGT. The V gene lost 2 bases and the J gene lost 10 bases, with 6 bases spanning the gap. The length of the CDR3 is 11 residues.

This clonotype was seen only a few times. The chain joins TRBV7-3 to TRBJ1-2, with a possible D match to TRBD1 (6 bases). This CDR3 region has 13 residues. V was cut by 4 bases and J by 7 bases, with 13 bases left in between. In germline, CDR1 is SGHTA, CDR2 FQGTGA. CDR3 sequence (DNA): TGTGCCAGCAGCTCAAATGAAGGGGGTGGCTACACCTTC. As protein: CASSSNEGGGYTF. The full variable domain, in which reference TRBV7-3 and TRBJ1-2 provide the parts outside the CDR3, is GAGVSQTPSNKVTEKGKYVELRCDPISGHTALYWYRQSLGQGPEFLIYFQGTGAADDSGLPNDRFFAVRPEGSVSTLKIQRTERGDSAVYLCASSSNEGGGYTFGSGTRLTVV.

This clonotype was observed at least ten times. The DNA for the CDR3 is TGCGCCAGCAGCTTAACAGGCCCAAGGGCTGAAGCTTTCTTT. Translating it yields CASSLTGPRAEAFF. V is TRBV5-1 and J is TRBJ1-1; the D gene is possibly TRBD1 (5 bases). V lost 2 bases to trimming and J lost 6 bases, with 14 bases between them. Germline V gives CDR1 SGHRS, CDR2 YFSETQ. This CDR3 has 14 residues.

This clonotype showed up just a few times. This rearrangement joins TRBV6-1 to TRBJ2-1; D is uncertain. V shed 6 bases and J shed 7 bases, with 4 bases lying between them. CDR1 is MNHNS, CDR2 SASEGT, per germline. This CDR3 is built from 10 residues. CDR3: CASRENEQFF. The DNA for the CDR3 is TGTGCCAGCAGAGAGAATGAGCAGTTCTTC.

This clonotype was seen a handful of times. This chain links TRBV14 with TRBJ2-3; tentatively, D is TRBD2 (5 bases). The germline V gene has CDR1 SGHDN and CDR2 FVKESK. This CDR3 spans 16 amino acids. Trimming cost V 1 base and J 0 bases, with 11 bases left between them. The CDR3 is CASSQVRETSTDTQYF. CDR3 nucleotide sequence: TGTGCCAGCAGCCAAGTACGGGAAACTAGCACAGATACGCAGTATTTT. Full variable domain (remainder filled in from reference TRBV14 and TRBJ2-3): EAGVTQFPSHSVIEKGQTVTLRCDPISGHDNLYWYRRVMGKEIKFLLHFVKESKQDESGMPNNRFLAERTGGTYSTLKVQPAELEDSGVYFCASSQVRETSTDTQYFGPGTRLTVL.

This clonotype has a count of ten or more. The chain joins TRBV19 to TRBJ1-5, with D perhaps matching TRBD1 (5 bases). The germline V gene has CDR1 LNHDA and CDR2 SQIVND (reference sequence). CDR3 size: 15 residues. V dropped 7 bases and J dropped 3 bases, with 16 bases sitting between them. The CDR3 nucleotides are TGTGCCAGTAAGTGGGGCAGGGAGGCCAATCAGCCCCAGCATTTT. Translation gives CASKWGREANQPQHF. Filled out from reference TRBV19 and TRBJ1-5, the complete variable domain reads DGGITQSPKYLFRKEGQNVTLSCEQNLNHDAMYWYRQDPGQGLRLIYYSQIVNDFQKGDIAEGYSVSREKKESFPLTVTSAQKNPTAFYLCASKWGREANQPQHFGDGTRLSIL.

The chain employs TRBV20-1 and TRBJ2-5; 13 bases agree with TRBD2. V lost 5 bases to trimming and J lost 3 bases; unmatched junction nucleotides: 3. The germline CDR1 and CDR2 sequences are DFQATT and SNEGSKA (reference sequence). The CDR3 runs 14 residues. The CDR3 DNA reads TGCAGTGCTCCCGGACTAGCGGGAGAAGAGACCCAGTACTTC. This translates into CSAPGLAGEETQYF.

The chain carries TRBV20-1 and TRBJ2-3, with 7 bases matching TRBD1. CDR1 DFQATT and CDR2 SNEGSKA come from the germline V gene (reference sequence). This CDR3 is built from 16 residues. Trimming at V came to 4 bases and at J to 1 base, leaving 11 bases not matched to a gene. Here the CDR3 DNA reads TGCAGTGCTACCGGGGTGAGGGGGCTTCGCACAGATACGCAGTATTTT. Its translation: CSATGVRGLRTDTQYF.

This chain uses TRBV6-5 with TRBJ2-7; D tentatively fits TRBD1 or TRBD2 (7 bases each). Looked up from germline, CDR1 is MNHEY and CDR2 is SVGAGI. Trimming stripped 4 bases from V and 4 bases from J, with 14 bases between. The CDR3 runs 14 residues. As DNA, the CDR3 is TGTGCCAGCAGTTTATCAGGGGGGGATTACGAGCAGTACGTC. Encoded protein: CASSLSGGDYEQYV.

The genes are TRBV7-8 and TRBJ2-1; TRBD2 matches 10 bases. CDR1 SGHVS and CDR2 FQNEAQ come from the germline V gene. This CDR3 has 16 residues. V was clipped by 3 bases and J by 7 bases; unmatched bases: 9. DNA of the CDR3: TGTGCCAGCAGCTTTGTCGGGACTAGCGTGGGGAATGAGCAGTTCTTC. Translation gives CASSFVGTSVGNEQFF. Variable domain in full (rest from reference TRBV7-8 and TRBJ2-1): GAGVSQSPRYKVAKRGQDVALRCDPISGHVSLFWYQQALGQGPEFLTYFQNEAQLDKSGLPSDRFFAERPEGSVSTLKIQRTQQEDSAVYLCASSFVGTSVGNEQFFGPGTRLTVL.

A remark on this clonotype: Its ends do not fully match the called genes, so a read error is possible. The CDR3 nucleotides read TGTGCCAGCAGCTTATCCAGACTTTCCACCGGGGAGCTGTTGTTT. Amino acid sequence: CASSLSRLSTGELLF. J is TRBJ2-2 and V is TRBV7-2; D is perhaps TRBD2 (5 bases). CDR1 and CDR2 from the germline V gene are SGHTA and FQGNSA. The length of the CDR3 is 15 residues.

This clonotype was seen at least ten times. The chain couples TRBV7-2 to TRBJ2-7; tentative D call: TRBD1 (6 bases). V was trimmed by 3 bases and J by 2 bases, leaving 11 bases between them. This CDR3 is built from 14 residues. The germline CDR1 and CDR2 sequences are SGHTA and FQGNSA. This CDR3 is CASSFGQPAYEQYF. CDR3 bases: TGTGCCAGCAGCTTCGGACAGCCGGCCTACGAGCAGTACTTC.

This chain uses TRBV27 with TRBJ2-2, with 7 bases aligning to TRBD1. Trimming took 6 bases from V and 6 from J; bases not matched to a gene: 7. In germline, CDR1 is MNHEY, CDR2 SMNVEV (reference sequence). CDR3 length equals 14 residues. CDR3 amino acids: CASRTGLVPGELFF. The CDR3 DNA sequence: TGTGCCAGCAGGACAGGGTTGGTTCCCGGGGAGCTGTTTTTT.

This clonotype was picked up a small number of times. The chain couples TRBV10-3 to TRBJ2-7, with unresolved D. Germline CDR1 and CDR2: ENHRY and SYGVKD. The CDR3 is 13 residues long. The V and J ends lost 0 bases and 3 bases respectively, with 6 bases between them. The CDR3 nucleotides are TGTGCCATCAGTGAGTCGTGGGACTACGAGCAGTACGTC. Translation gives CAISESWDYEQYV.

This chain links TRBV7-2 with TRBJ2-3; TRBD2 matches 8 bases. The CDR3 is 14 amino acids. Trimming at V came to 5 bases and at J to 5 bases, leaving 6 bases not matched to a gene. Germline lookup yields CDR1 SGHTA and CDR2 FQGNSA. CDR3 sequence reads: CASSRDRGGDTQYF. CDR3 DNA: TGTGCCAGCAGCCGCGACCGGGGGGGAGATACGCAGTATTTT.

This clonotype has more than one count but fewer than ten. V gene TRBV7-9 combines with J gene TRBJ2-3; TRBD2 agrees at 8 bases. This CDR3 region has 15 residues. Germline loops: CDR1 SEHNR, CDR2 FQNEAQ (reference sequence). V shed 6 bases, J shed 1 base, and the junction held 6 bases outside the gene matches. CDR3 residues: CASSSGTRGTDTQYF. CDR3 DNA: TGTGCCAGCAGTTCCGGGACTAGAGGCACAGATACGCAGTATTTT.

The chain uses TRBV6-8 and TRBJ2-3, with TRBD2 matching 8 bases. The CDR3 sequence is 16 residues long. Germline V gene data show CDR1 as MNHGY and CDR2 as SAAAGT. V dropped 0 bases and J dropped 2; count of bases not matched to a gene: 4. The chain's CDR3 is CASSYSSGEHTDTQYF. The CDR3 DNA reads TGTGCCAGCAGTTACTCTAGCGGGGAACACACAGATACGCAGTATTTT.

This clonotype was counted between two and nine times. This chain's CDR3 is CASSLAAGYTGELFF. For the CDR3, the DNA is TGCGCCAGCAGCTTGGCCGCGGGATACACCGGGGAGCTGTTTTTT. V is TRBV5-1 and J is TRBJ2-2; TRBD2 is a possible D gene (6 bases). The CDR3 is 15 residues long. Germline V gene sequence: CDR1 SGHRS, CDR2 YFSETQ. Deletions cut 0 bases from V and 3 bases from J, with 9 bases between.

This clonotype was detected only a few times. CDR3 region: CSARTGGAGANVLTF. As DNA, the CDR3 is TGCAGTGCTAGGACAGGGGGCGCTGGGGCCAACGTCCTGACTTTC. The rearrangement joins TRBV20-1 to TRBJ2-6; TRBD1 agrees at 10 bases. The CDR3 spans 15 residues. CDR1 and CDR2 from the germline V gene are DFQATT and SNEGSKA (reference sequence). Germline trimming cut 3 bases from V and 2 bases from J; bases unmatched to any gene: 1.

The chain is built from TRBV3-1 and TRBJ1-1; no reliable D call. Germline assignment: CDR1 LGHDT and CDR2 YNNKEL (reference sequence). V was pared by 0 bases and J by 4 bases, with 9 bases between. The CDR3 consists of 14 residues. CDR3 coding DNA: TGTGCCAGCAGCCAAGATCGCTCCCTCACTGAAGCTTTCTTT. Residues: CASSQDRSLTEAFF.

This clonotype was found a few times. The chain employs TRBV6-5 and TRBJ2-2; unclear D gene. Germline V gives CDR1 MNHEY, CDR2 SVGAGI. With 0 bases removed from V and 6 bases from J, the gap between germline ends came to 5 bases. CDR3 size: 13 residues. In DNA form, the CDR3 reads TGTGCCAGCAGTTACTCGTGGGCCGGGGAGCTGTTTTTT. Amino acids: CASSYSWAGELFF.

The V call is TRBV27, the J call TRBJ1-1; D unclear. V gave up 3 bases and J gave up 1 base, with 15 bases separating them. CDR1 and CDR2 from the germline V gene are MNHEY and SMNVEV (reference sequence). CDR3 length equals 16 residues. The CDR3 spells CASSFIPPEQNTEAFF. CDR3 DNA: TGTGCCAGCAGTTTCATACCCCCAGAGCAGAACACTGAAGCTTTCTTT.

This chain connects TRBV6-2 or TRBV6-3 to TRBJ2-7, with D possibly called TRBD1 or TRBD2 (6 bases each). The CDR3 length is 15 residues. Deletions cut 6 bases from V and 6 bases from J, with 21 bases between. The germline V gene has CDR1 MNHEY and CDR2 SVGEGT. The CDR3 sequence is CASRRSGGRLSEQYF. Here the CDR3 DNA reads TGTGCCAGCAGGAGATCTGGGGGGCGACTCTCCGAGCAGTACTTC.

J is TRBJ2-1 and V is TRBV7-2, with 11 positions matching TRBD2. The CDR3 sequence is 16 residues long. The germline CDR1 and CDR2 sequences are SGHTA and FQGNSA. Losses at the gene ends were 4 bases for V and 5 bases for J; bases not matched to a gene: 7. CDR3 loop: CASSSNLLAGDNEQFF. The CDR3, as DNA: TGTGCCAGCAGCTCGAACCTACTAGCGGGAGACAATGAGCAGTTCTTC.